The 2 T cell receptor beta chains presented below share a single source sample, sequenced in a study of cytomegalovirus exposure and HLA in healthy donors. Primers: 60 Vbeta forward and 13 Jbeta reverse. Only in-frame clones appear in the TCRdb table, and some are missing; sequencing was by immunoSEQ multiplex PCR. The sample carries 100,000 to 150,000 clones, 70% to 85% recorded once. The sample consisted of PBMCs. The origin of the receptors is a man aged 18-30 years in good health and CMV-seropositive.

The chain's CDR3 is CASSFRGQKGSSSGNTIYF. CDR3 bases: TGTGCCAGCAGCTTCCGGGGACAGAAGGGTTCCAGCTCTGGAAACACCATATATTTT. This chain uses TRBV5-5 with TRBJ1-3; 7 nucleotides match TRBD1. The CDR3 totals 19 residues. V lost 2 bases to trimming and J lost 0 bases; unmatched junction nucleotides: 14. Germline CDR1 SGHKS, CDR2 YYEKEE (reference sequence).

The chain combines TRBV6-5 with TRBJ2-1, with D perhaps matching TRBD2 (5 bases). Per the germline V gene, CDR1 is MNHEY and CDR2 is SVGAGI. V lost 6 bases, J lost 0 bases, and 12 bases lay in between. The CDR3 has 15 amino acids. The CDR3 region is CASRKPGSSYNEQFF. The CDR3 DNA is TGTGCCAGCAGGAAGCCTGGGAGCTCCTACAATGAGCAGTTCTTC.